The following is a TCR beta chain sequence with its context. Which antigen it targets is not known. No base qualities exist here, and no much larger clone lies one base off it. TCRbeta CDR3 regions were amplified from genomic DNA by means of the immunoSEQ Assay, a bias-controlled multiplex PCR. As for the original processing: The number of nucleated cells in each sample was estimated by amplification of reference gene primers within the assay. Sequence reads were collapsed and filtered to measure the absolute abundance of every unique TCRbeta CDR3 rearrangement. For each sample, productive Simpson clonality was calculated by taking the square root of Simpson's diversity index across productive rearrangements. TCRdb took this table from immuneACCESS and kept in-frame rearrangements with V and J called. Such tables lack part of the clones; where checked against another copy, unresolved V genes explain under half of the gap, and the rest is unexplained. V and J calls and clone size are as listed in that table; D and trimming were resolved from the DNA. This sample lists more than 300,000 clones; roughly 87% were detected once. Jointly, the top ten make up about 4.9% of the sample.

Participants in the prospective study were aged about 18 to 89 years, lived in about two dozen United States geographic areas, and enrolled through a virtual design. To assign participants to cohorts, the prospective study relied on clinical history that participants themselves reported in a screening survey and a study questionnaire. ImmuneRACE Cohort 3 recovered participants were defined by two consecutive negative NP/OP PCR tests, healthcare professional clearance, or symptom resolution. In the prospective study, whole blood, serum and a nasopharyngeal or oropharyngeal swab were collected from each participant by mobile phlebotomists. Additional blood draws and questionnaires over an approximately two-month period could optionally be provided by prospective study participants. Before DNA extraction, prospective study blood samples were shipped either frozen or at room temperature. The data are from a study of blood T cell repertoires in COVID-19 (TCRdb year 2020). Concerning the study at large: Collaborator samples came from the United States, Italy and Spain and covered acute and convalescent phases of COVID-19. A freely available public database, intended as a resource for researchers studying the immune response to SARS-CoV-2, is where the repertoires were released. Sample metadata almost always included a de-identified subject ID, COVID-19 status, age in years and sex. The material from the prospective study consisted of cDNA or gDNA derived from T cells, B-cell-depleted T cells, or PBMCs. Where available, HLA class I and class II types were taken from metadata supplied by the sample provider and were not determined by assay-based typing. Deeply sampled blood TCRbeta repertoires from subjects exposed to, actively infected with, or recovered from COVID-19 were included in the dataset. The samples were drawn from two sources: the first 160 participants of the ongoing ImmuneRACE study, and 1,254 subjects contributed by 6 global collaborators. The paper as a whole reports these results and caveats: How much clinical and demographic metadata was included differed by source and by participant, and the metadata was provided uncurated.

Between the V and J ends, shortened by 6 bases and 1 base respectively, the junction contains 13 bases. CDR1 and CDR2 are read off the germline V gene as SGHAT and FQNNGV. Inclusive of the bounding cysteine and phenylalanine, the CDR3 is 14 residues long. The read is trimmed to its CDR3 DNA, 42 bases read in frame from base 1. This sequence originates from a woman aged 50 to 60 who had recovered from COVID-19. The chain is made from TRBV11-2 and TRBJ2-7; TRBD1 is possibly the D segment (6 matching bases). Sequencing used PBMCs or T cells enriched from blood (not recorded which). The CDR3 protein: CASRGGPWSYEQYF. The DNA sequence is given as TGTGCCAGCAGAGGGGGTCCCTGGTCCTACGAGCAGTACTTC.